The 19 T cell receptor beta chains below were found in one sample sequenced in a study of prognosis after radiotherapy for stage I lung cancer. Multiplex PCR in two rounds served to amplify TCR beta CDR3 from genomic DNA. For every TRBV and TRBJ gene, a specific primer was used in first-round PCR. TCRdb called the multiplex PCR reads again in MiXCR, with one record for every CDR3 protein. Among around 59,000 distinct CDR3 sequences listed, roughly 29% were seen once. Sequences were derived from PBMCs, sampled before or after stereotactic body radiation therapy (not recorded which). All receptors derive from a donor aged 50 or older with non-small cell lung cancer.

This clonotype was observed at least ten times. The chain uses TRBV7-3 and TRBJ2-7; 9 bases align to TRBD1. Germline V gene sequence: CDR1 SGHTA, CDR2 FQGTGA. V lost 4 bases to trimming and J lost 0 bases; unmatched junction nucleotides: 4. This CDR3 region has 15 residues. This CDR3 reads CASSYGQGISYEQYF. CDR3 nucleotide sequence: TGTGCCAGCAGCTACGGACAGGGGATCTCCTACGAGCAGTACTTC.

Ten or more counts support this clonotype. The chain has TRBV6-5 and TRBJ1-2; D not certain. CDR3 size: 13 residues. Germline-derived CDR1 and CDR2 are MNHEY and SVGAGI. The ends were cut back, 0 bases at V and 7 bases at J, with 9 bases in the middle. The CDR3 nucleotides read TGTGCCAGCAGTTACTCGGCGGAATCTGGCTACACCTTC. As protein: CASSYSAESGYTF.

With regard to this clonotype: Mismatch with germline at one junction end may stem from a read error. V usage is TRBV6-1 and J usage is TRBJ2-7, with D possibly matching TRBD1 (7 bases). Germline V gene sequence: CDR1 MNHNS, CDR2 SASEGT. The CDR3 totals 14 residues. The chain's CDR3 is CVSSHGQEGYEHYF. For the CDR3, the DNA is TGTGTCAGCAGCCATGGACAGGAGGGCTACGAGCATTACTTC.

A word on this clonotype: A read error is the likely source, as a far larger clone sits one nucleotide away. This chain links TRBV6-1 with TRBJ1-6; TRBD1 aligns across 10 bases. Germline values: CDR1 MNHNS, CDR2 SASEGT. This CDR3 has 16 residues. The CDR3 loop reads CASSYLTGGFDSPLNF. The CDR3 DNA reads TGTGCCAGCAGTTATCTGACAGGGGGCTTCGATTCACCCCTCAACTTT.

In its sample, this clonotype was seen many times. The CDR3 nucleotides read TGTGCCAGCAGGTACGGGACAGGATATGGCTACACCTTC. This codes for CASRYGTGYGYTF. The genes are TRBV27 and TRBJ1-2, with 8 bases lining up with TRBD1. V was clipped by 6 bases and J by 5 bases; unmatched bases: 5. Per germline, CDR1 MNHEY and CDR2 SMNVEV (reference sequence). This CDR3 has 13 amino acids.

The sample holds many counts of this clonotype. The chain joins TRBV11-3 to TRBJ2-5; D might be TRBD1 (6 bases). Trimming removed 1 base from V and 5 bases from J, with 17 bases in between. CDR1 SGHNT and CDR2 YENEEA come from the germline V gene. This CDR3 is 16 amino acids long. This CDR3 is CASSLGGDKPWETQYF. CDR3 DNA sequence: TGTGCCAGCAGCTTAGGTGGGGACAAACCTTGGGAGACCCAGTACTTC.

The CDR3 loop is CASSESLYSNQPQHF. The DNA of the CDR3 is TGTGCCAGCAGTGAATCGTTATATAGCAATCAGCCCCAGCATTTT. The chain combines TRBV6-1 with TRBJ1-5; D not certain. The CDR3 runs 15 residues. V lost 2 bases to trimming and J lost 0 bases, with 8 bases between them. The germline CDR1 and CDR2 sequences are MNHNS and SASEGT.

This clonotype has a single count. The conserved phenylalanine or tryptophan is not found at the CDR3 terminus, so this likely reflects a read error. The limits of the CDR3 on the DNA are not certain, so only TCRdb's listed CDR3 is given. This sequence joins TRBV12-3 or TRBV12-4 and TRBJ2-7. Inclusive of both ends, the CDR3 amounts to 14 amino acids. CDR3 residues: CASSLGGSLYEKYY.

This clonotype appeared many times. This chain joins TRBV9 and TRBJ1-1, with 8 positions matching TRBD1. The V gene's germline CDR1 is SGDLS and CDR2 YYNGEE. There are 15 residues in the CDR3. With 4 bases clipped from V and 11 bases from J, the junction kept 16 bases outside the gene matches. CDR3 in DNA: TGTGCCAGCAGCCCCGGGGACAGGACTAGGGAGAGGGCTTTCTTT. Its protein product is CASSPGDRTRERAFF.

In regard to this clonotype: A far larger clone is just one base off, so this is likely a read error. The chain uses TRBV6-5 and TRBJ1-6; D gene uncertain. The germline V and J ends were trimmed by 8 bases and 13 bases, with 12 bases remaining between them. Germline V lookup: CDR1 MNHEY, CDR2 SVGAGI. The CDR3 sequence is 11 residues long. In DNA form, the CDR3 reads TGTGCCAGCCTCGCGGACGAGCCCCTCCACTTT. Translating gives CASLADEPLHF.

As to this clonotype: A far larger clone is off by one base, so a read error is likely. The chain employs TRBV6-5 and TRBJ2-7; D possibly corresponds to TRBD1 (6 bases). Germline-derived CDR1 and CDR2 are MNHEY and SVGAGI. This CDR3 comprises 15 residues. V was cut by 1 base and J by 0 bases, with 10 bases left in between. The CDR3 sequence: CASSYYGTSSYEQYF. CDR3 bases: TGTGCCAGCAGTTACTACGGGACATCCTCCTACGAGCAGTACTTC.

This clonotype appeared many times. V gene TRBV2 combines with J gene TRBJ2-7, with no clear D. Deletions cut 7 bases from V and 0 bases from J, with 16 bases between. This CDR3 comprises 15 residues. Looked up from germline, CDR1 is SNHLY and CDR2 is FYNNEI. The CDR3 sequence: CASTSPGGSSYEQYF. Here the CDR3 DNA reads TGTGCCAGCACCTCCCCGGGCGGCAGCTCCTACGAGCAGTACTTC.

This clonotype was detected ten times or more. This chain joins TRBV20-1 and TRBJ1-2; D may be TRBD1 (5 bases). Germline CDR1 reads DFQATT; CDR2 reads SNEGSKA (reference sequence). This CDR3 is 14 amino acids long. V dropped 7 bases and J dropped 1 base, with 16 bases sitting between them. CDR3 DNA sequence: TGCAGTGTTGGGGGTCGTGGAATTAACTATGGCTACACCTTC. Translated, it gives CSVGGRGINYGYTF.

This clonotype came up many times. The V call is TRBV6-5, the J call TRBJ1-1; 7 bases map to TRBD1. Germline CDR1 and CDR2: MNHEY and SVGAGI. The ends lost 4 bases at V and 5 bases at J; junction bases unmatched: 7. The CDR3 has 14 residues. CDR3 DNA sequence: TGTGCCAGCAGTTCCGCCGACAGGGAAACTGAAGCTTTCTTT. Translation: CASSSADRETEAFF.

This clonotype was recorded once. Here the CDR3 DNA reads TGTGCCAGCAGTTACTCCGGGAGCAGGGGGGGGAATTCACCCCTCCACTTT. It translates to CASSYSGSRGGNSPLHF. The chain joins TRBV6-9 to TRBJ1-6; 7 nucleotides line up with TRBD1. Germline V gene lookup returns CDR1 MNHGY and CDR2 SVAAGI. This CDR3 has 17 amino acids. V was clipped by 3 bases and J by 7 bases; unmatched bases: 12.

This clonotype was observed a handful of times. The chain recombines TRBV5-5 with TRBJ2-5; 15 bases fit TRBD2. The length of the CDR3 is 16 residues. Germline assignment: CDR1 SGHKS and CDR2 YYEKEE (reference sequence). Unmatched junction bases numbered 6, after V lost 4 bases and J lost 5 bases. CDR3 bases: TGTGCCAGCAGCGGAGGACTAGCGGGGGGGTTGGAGACCCAGTACTTC. Its translation: CASSGGLAGGLETQYF.

This clonotype has at least ten counts. The rearrangement uses TRBV18 and TRBJ2-2; D gene ambiguous. CDR3 size: 13 residues. The V end lost 3 bases, the J end lost 4 bases, and 6 bases lay between the germline ends. Germline CDR1 KGHSH, CDR2 LQKENI. The CDR3 loop reads CASSPLSTGELFF. The CDR3 bases are TGTGCCAGCTCACCTTTGTCCACCGGGGAGCTGTTTTTT.

This clonotype showed up many times. The V call is TRBV15, the J call TRBJ1-2; the D gene is possibly TRBD1 (6 bases). This CDR3 contains 14 residues. Trimming removed 0 bases at V and 4 bases at J, with 9 bases between. CDR1 LNHNV and CDR2 YYDKDF come from the germline V gene (reference sequence). The CDR3 protein is CATSREGDTYGYTF. Here the CDR3 DNA reads TGTGCCACCAGCAGAGAGGGGGACACCTATGGCTACACCTTC.

This clonotype was observed many times. The chain is built from TRBV19 and TRBJ2-7, with 8 bases that match TRBD1. Trimming at V came to 4 bases and at J to 5 bases, leaving 4 bases not matched to a gene. In germline, CDR1 is LNHDA, CDR2 SQIVND (reference sequence). This CDR3 contains 13 residues. CDR3 nucleotide sequence: TGTGCCAGTAGTAGACAGGGGTTCGACGAGCAGTACTTC. This sequence encodes CASSRQGFDEQYF. Based on the CDR3 plus reference TRBV19 and TRBJ2-7, the full variable domain is DGGITQSPKYLFRKEGQNVTLSCEQNLNHDAMYWYRQDPGQGLRLIYYSQIVNDFQKGDIAEGYSVSREKKESFPLTVTSAQKNPTAFYLCASSRQGFDEQYFGPGTRLTVT.